The 14 T cell receptor beta chains reported below all come from one sample, sequenced in a study of cytomegalovirus exposure and HLA in healthy donors. PCR primers comprised 60 Vbeta and 13 Jbeta primers. Here immunoSEQ multiplex PCR was the method, and the copy in TCRdb shows in-frame clones only, minus some. The sample has some 170,000 clones, 60% to 85% seen once. The specimen was PBMCs. These receptors were obtained from a man aged 25 to 40 in good health and CMV-seropositive.

The rearrangement links TRBV2 to TRBJ2-1; the D gene is possibly TRBD1 (5 bases). This CDR3 has 12 residues. The germline V gene encodes CDR1 SNHLY and CDR2 FYNNEI. Trimming cost V 3 bases and J 13 bases, with 13 bases left between them. The CDR3 region has the DNA TGTGCCAGCAGTGAGGTTCTCAGGGTACAGTTCTTC. Translated: CASSEVLRVQFF.

The genes are TRBV27 and TRBJ2-3; no clear D. Germline V gives CDR1 MNHEY, CDR2 SMNVEV (reference sequence). The CDR3 runs 14 residues. V was shortened by 3 bases and J by 5 bases, with 12 bases between the two germline ends. In DNA form, the CDR3 reads TGTGCCAGCAGTTTGGGCGTGAAAGGAGATACGCAGTATTTT. Translation: CASSLGVKGDTQYF.

The chain is built from TRBV28 and TRBJ2-6; D remains ambiguous. CDR1 is MDHEN and CDR2 is SYDVKM in the germline V gene. V gave up 4 bases and J gave up 0 bases, with 7 bases separating them. CDR3 size: 15 residues. The CDR3 DNA reads as TGTGCCAGCAGTTCCTCGAGCTCTGGGGCCAACGTCCTGACTTTC. It yields the protein CASSSSSSGANVLTF.

The J gene is TRBJ2-1, the V gene TRBV10-3, with 11 bases identical to TRBD2. Germline-derived CDR1 and CDR2 are ENHRY and SYGVKD. V trimming: 11 bases; J trimming: 5 bases; junction bases outside the gene matches: 5. The CDR3 loop spans 13 amino acids. CDR3 sequence: CAVGTSGNNEQFF. The CDR3 DNA follows: TGTGCCGTAGGGACTAGCGGAAACAATGAGCAGTTCTTC.

The chain combines TRBV6-5 with TRBJ1-2, with 8 nucleotides matching TRBD1. Germline assignment: CDR1 MNHEY and CDR2 SVGAGI. This CDR3 region has 13 residues. Trimming cost V 5 bases and J 4 bases; bases outside gene matches: 3. CDR3 DNA sequence: TGTGCCAGCAGTAATGGACAGGGCTATGGCTACACCTTC. Encoded protein: CASSNGQGYGYTF.

The V gene is TRBV6-5, the J gene TRBJ2-1; unclear D gene. The CDR3 consists of 11 residues. V was pared by 5 bases and J by 7 bases, with 6 bases between. Germline loops: CDR1 MNHEY, CDR2 SVGAGI. The CDR3 region is CASSRVNEQFF. CDR3 DNA sequence: TGTGCCAGCAGTCGAGTGAATGAGCAGTTCTTC.

This clone was detected only once. This sequence joins TRBV7-9 and TRBJ1-2, with TRBD1 matching 7 bases. Per germline, CDR1 SEHNR and CDR2 FQNEAQ (reference sequence). The V and J ends lost 3 bases and 9 bases, in that order; junction bases with no gene match: 7. This CDR3 spans 13 amino acids. CDR3 protein: CASSFPRGGSYTF. The CDR3 bases are TGTGCCAGCAGCTTCCCCAGAGGGGGCAGCTACACCTTC.

The genes are TRBV23-1 and TRBJ2-1; D gene uncertain. TRBV23-1 belongs to the ORF category, with a function that is uncertain. The CDR3 runs 15 residues. V was trimmed by 7 bases and J by 8 bases, leaving 21 bases between them. The CDR3 DNA reads TGCGCCAGCAATTCGTGGGTCCCGCCTGGAGATGAGCAGTTCTTC. Translation: CASNSWVPPGDEQFF.

This chain connects TRBV14 to TRBJ2-3; 8 nucleotides match TRBD1. J gave up 4 bases and V 3 bases, and 6 bases lay outside the gene matches. Per the germline V gene, CDR1 is SGHDN and CDR2 is FVKESK. The CDR3 loop spans 15 amino acids. CDR3 sequence (DNA): TGTGCCAGCAGCCAGGCGGACAGGGTCGCAGATACGCAGTATTTT. Protein: CASSQADRVADTQYF.

The V call is TRBV16, the J call TRBJ1-4, with TRBD1 identical over 8 bases. The germline V gene has CDR1 KGHSY and CDR2 FQNENV. V lost 4 bases, J lost 7 bases, and 2 bases stayed unmatched. The length of the CDR3 is 13 residues. The CDR3 spells CASSRRGPEKLFF. The CDR3 DNA follows: TGTGCCAGCAGCCGCAGGGGGCCTGAAAAACTGTTTTTT.

The chain is built from TRBV4-1 and TRBJ2-7, with 9 nucleotides matching TRBD1. The germline gives CDR1 MGHRA, CDR2 YSYEKL. The J segment lost 4 bases and the V segment lost 4 bases, leaving 8 bases of the junction unmatched. The CDR3 runs 15 residues. CDR3 in amino acids: CASSPISGTGYEQYF. Here the CDR3 DNA reads TGCGCCAGCAGCCCCATTTCCGGGACAGGGTACGAGCAGTACTTC.

The chain is built from TRBV5-6 and TRBJ2-7; TRBD1 agrees at 8 bases. This CDR3 is 13 amino acids long. Per the germline V gene, CDR1 is SGHDT and CDR2 is YYEEEE. V lost 3 bases and J lost 6; bases outside the gene matches: 5. CDR3 in DNA: TGTGCCAGCAGCTACGGGACAGGCGGCGAGCAGTACTTC. Translated, it gives CASSYGTGGEQYF.

The rearrangement joins TRBV5-1 to TRBJ1-5; D gene ambiguous. Trimming pared 0 bases from V and 2 bases from J, leaving 6 bases between. CDR1 is SGHRS and CDR2 is YFSETQ in the germline V gene. The length of the CDR3 is 14 residues. The CDR3 region has the DNA TGCGCCAGCAGCTTGGACACCGGCAATCAGCCCCAGCATTTT. Amino acids: CASSLDTGNQPQHF.

This clone has only a few counts. CDR3 coding DNA: TGCGCCAGCAGCCACGGACAGGGAAGCGAGCAGTACTTC. Translation: CASSHGQGSEQYF. V gene TRBV5-1 combines with J gene TRBJ2-7, with 8 nucleotides matching TRBD1. This CDR3 spans 13 amino acids. CDR1 is SGHRS, CDR2 YFSETQ, per germline. V lost 4 bases, J lost 6 bases, and 6 bases stayed unmatched.